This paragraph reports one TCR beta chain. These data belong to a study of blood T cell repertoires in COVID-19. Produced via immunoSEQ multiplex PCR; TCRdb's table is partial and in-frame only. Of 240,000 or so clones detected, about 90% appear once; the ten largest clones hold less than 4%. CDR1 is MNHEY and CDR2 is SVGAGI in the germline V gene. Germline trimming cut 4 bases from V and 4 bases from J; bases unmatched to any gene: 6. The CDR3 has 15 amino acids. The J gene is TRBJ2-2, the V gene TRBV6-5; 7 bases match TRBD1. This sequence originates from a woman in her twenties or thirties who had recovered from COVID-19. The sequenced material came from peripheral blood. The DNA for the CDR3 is TGTGCCAGCAGTTCCCGACAGGGCGGCACCGGGGAGCTGTTTTTT. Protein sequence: CASSSRQGGTGELFF.